A selection of T cell receptor beta chains follows, all from one sample in a study of glioma-infiltrating T cells. A single record per CDR3 protein comes from TCRdb applying MiXCR to the multiplex PCR reads. Of about 130,000 distinct CDR3 sequences listed, roughly a quarter are singletons. Sequenced sample: glioma tissue, nonneoplastic brain tissue, or PBMCs (not recorded which). The receptors were gathered from a human donor with low-grade glioma or glioblastoma, undergoing nonglioma brain surgery, or in good health (not recorded which). Each CDR3 is given with its conserved first and last residue. D genes are given only for firm matches. The listing skips clone size in some rows; elsewhere it reads once, few, many or a size class.

TRBV4-1	-	few	TRBJ2-2	CASSQGPRRSNTGELFF	TGCGCCAGCAGCCAAGGCCCCAGGCGGTCAAACACCGGGGAGCTGTTTTTT
TRBV6-1	TRBD1	-	TRBJ2-1	CASMKPGTGGNEQFF	TGTGCCAGCATGAAACCCGGGACAGGGGGCAATGAGCAGTTCTTC
TRBV6-1	-	many	TRBJ2-2	CASRAGQMNTGELFF	TGTGCCAGCAGGGCGGGACAGATGAACACCGGGGAGCTGTTTTTT
TRBV15	-	few	TRBJ2-4	CATATDPLAKNIQYF	TGTGCCACCGCCACGGACCCTCTAGCCAAAAACATTCAGTACTTC
TRBV7-2	-	-	TRBJ2-5	CASSPSYVRSETQYF	TGTGCCAGCAGCCCGTCATACGTACGGTCCGAGACCCAGTACTTC
TRBV6-1	TRBD1	-	TRBJ1-5	CASRTDRGSNQPQHF	TGTGCCAGCAGGACCGACAGGGGTAGCAATCAGCCCCAGCATTTT
TRBV6-6	TRBD2	-	TRBJ2-1	CASSYSMGGRTFF	TGTGCCAGCAGTTACTCGATGGGAGGGAGGACGTTCTTC
TRBV2	-	-	TRBJ2-4	CASSSDYKNIQYF	TGTGCCAGCAGTTCGGACTACAAAAACATTCAGTACTTC
TRBV5-1	-	-	TRBJ2-3	CASSLLTGTSADTQYF	TGCGCCAGCTCACTACTCACCGGGACATCCGCCGATACGCAGTATTTT
TRBV27	-	many	TRBJ2-1	CASSLQGSSYNEQFF	TGTGCCAGCAGCCTGCAGGGGAGCTCCTACAATGAGCAGTTCTTC
TRBV6-2/TRBV6-3	-	-	TRBJ2-1	CASSESGTSHNEQFF	TGTGCCAGCAGTGAGTCAGGGACTTCCCACAATGAGCAGTTCTTC
TRBV6-1	-	many	TRBJ2-1	CASRTGRNEQFF	TGTGCCAGCAGGACCGGCCGCAATGAGCAGTTCTTC
TRBV6-2/TRBV6-3	-	many	TRBJ1-5	CASSYGTPSPQHF	TGTGCCAGCAGTTACGGGACACCTTCGCCCCAGCATTTT
TRBV14	TRBD2	few	TRBJ2-1	CASSQASGGRNEQFF	TGTGCCAGCAGCCAAGCGAGCGGGGGCAGGAATGAGCAGTTCTTC
TRBV20-1	-	many	TRBJ1-5	CSARGSNQPQHF	TGCAGTGCTAGGGGTAGCAATCAGCCCCAGCATTTT
TRBV4-1	-	-	TRBJ1-5	CASSQGQGYSNQPQHF	TGCGCCAGCAGCCAAGGCCAGGGTTATAGCAATCAGCCCCAGCATTTT
TRBV20-1	TRBD1	many	TRBJ2-1	CSARIRTGVNEQFF	TGCAGTGCTAGGATTCGGACAGGGGTCAATGAGCAGTTCTTC
TRBV27	-	-	TRBJ1-2	CASSLSITGRPYGYTF	TGTGCCAGCAGTTTATCGATAACGGGCAGACCCTATGGCTACACCTTC
TRBV6-1	TRBD1	many	TRBJ2-6	CASRSRTGEGVLTF	TGTGCCAGCAGATCCCGGACAGGGGAAGGCGTCCTGACTTTC
TRBV27	-	many	TRBJ1-5	CASSSHSAWGGNQPQHF	TGTGCCAGCAGTTCCCACAGCGCCTGGGGGGGCAATCAGCCCCAGCATTTT
TRBV2	-	many	TRBJ1-6	CASSLPGTNSPLHF	TGTGCCAGCTCCTTGCCAGGGACTAATTCACCCCTCCACTTT
TRBV7-2	-	-	TRBJ1-1	CASSSYGLSGEAFF	TGTGCCAGCAGCTCTTACGGACTCTCGGGGGAAGCTTTCTTT
TRBV3-1	-	once	TRBJ2-1	CASSLFRTGDAGNEQFF	TGTGCCAGCAGCCTTTTCCGGACAGGAGACGCGGGAAATGAGCAGTTCTTC
TRBV6-1	-	many	TRBJ1-4	CASSTNRDEKLFF	TGTGCCAGCAGTACCAACAGAGATGAAAAACTGTTTTTT
TRBV19	TRBD2	-	TRBJ2-3	CASSGTNYPRDKQYF	TGTGCCAGCAGCGGGACTAACTACCCCCGGGATAAGCAGTATTTT
TRBV6-1	-	many	TRBJ1-5	CASSRTRGSNQPQHF	TGTGCCAGCAGCCGGACGCGAGGGAGCAATCAGCCCCAGCATTTT
TRBV11-2	-	-	TRBJ1-3	CASSLGLEDTIYF	TGTGCCAGCAGCTTGGGCCTCGAGGACACCATATATTTT
TRBV7-9	TRBD1	few	TRBJ1-1	CASSLEGARTEAFF	TGTGCCAGCAGCTTAGAGGGGGCGCGAACTGAAGCTTTCTTT
TRBV6-1	-	many	TRBJ1-1	CASRMTGPTEAFF	TGTGCCAGCAGAATGACAGGCCCCACTGAAGCTTTCTTT
TRBV24-1	-	few	TRBJ2-1	CATSAGGSYNEQFF	TGTGCCACCAGTGCTGGGGGCTCCTACAATGAGCAGTTCTTC
TRBV28	TRBD1	once	TRBJ1-2	CASSLPRGLNYGYTF	TGTGCCAGCAGTTTACCCAGGGGGCTTAACTATGGCTACACCTTC
TRBV6-1	-	-	TRBJ1-1	CASHNGGPGTEAFF	TGTGCCAGTCATAACGGGGGTCCTGGCACTGAAGCTTTCTTT
TRBV12-3/TRBV12-4	-	few	TRBJ2-1	CASSRDTYNEQFF	TGTGCCAGCAGTAGAGACACATACAATGAGCAGTTCTTC
TRBV24-1	-	-	TRBJ2-4	CATSDPAGANIQYF	TGCGCCACCAGTGATCCCGCAGGGGCAAACATCCAGTACTTC
TRBV28	-	few	TRBJ2-3	CASSLPGGFTDTQYF	TGTGCCAGCAGTTTACCAGGGGGGTTCACAGATACGCAGTATTTT
TRBV2	TRBD1	few	TRBJ1-5	CASSRTGGESGNQPQHF	TGTGCCAGCAGTAGGACAGGGGGCGAGTCTGGCAATCAGCCCCAGCATTTT
TRBV7-3	-	many	TRBJ1-1	CASSGTVNTEAFF	TGTGCCAGCAGTGGGACCGTGAACACTGAAGCTTTCTTT
TRBV7-2	-	-	TRBJ1-6	CASSLVGADNSPLHF	TGTGCCAGCAGCTTAGTAGGGGCAGATAATTCACCCCTCCACTTT
TRBV3-1	-	-	TRBJ1-5	CASSQSGFSNQPQHF	TGTGCCAGCAGCCAAAGTGGATTTAGCAATCAGCCCCAGCATTTT
TRBV29-1	TRBD2	-	TRBJ2-1	CSVALAGANNEQFF	TGCAGCGTAGCTCTAGCGGGGGCAAACAATGAGCAGTTCTTC
TRBV7-2	TRBD2	few	TRBJ2-1	CASSHPFGSGGYNEQFF	TGTGCCAGCAGCCACCCGTTTGGTAGCGGGGGTTACAATGAGCAGTTCTTC
TRBV19	TRBD1	-	TRBJ1-3	CASTKQGTSGNTIYF	TGTGCCAGTACGAAACAGGGGACCTCTGGAAACACCATATATTTT
TRBV29-1	-	few	TRBJ1-2	CSVATGNYGYTF	TGCAGCGTCGCTACAGGGAACTATGGCTACACCTTC